The clone carrying this TCR beta chain was seen more than once but under ten times. Its antigen is not identified. This entry comes from a study of T cell repertoires in cytomegalovirus infection. Overall study: It was the public TCR beta signatures that indicated both CMV infection and matching HLA type.

TCRdb re-called the reads through MiXCR, storing one row per CDR3 protein. Among about 360,000 distinct CDR3 sequences, roughly 20% were seen once, and the ten largest hold approximately 10%. Whole-study findings and limits: Within the response measured ex vivo, HLA-C-restricted CMV-specific TCR beta clonotypes were dominant. Summed public TCR beta family frequency identified CMV carriers bearing the relevant HLA.

Trimming cost V 2 bases and J 7 bases, with 6 bases left between them. Germline V lookup: CDR1 LNHDA, CDR2 SQIVND (reference sequence). The CDR3 extends over 12 amino acids. The chain couples TRBV19 to TRBJ2-1; D not certain. This receptor was identified in a human donor in good health (CMV status not recorded). Some clones in this sample may be carry-over from other donors' samples. The sequencing sample was made of PBMCs. CDR3 sequence reads: CASSISLNEQFF. CDR3 in DNA: TGTGCCAGTAGTATATCCCTGAATGAGCAGTTCTTC.